Sequencing of this T cell receptor beta chain was carried out in a study of T cells in localized non-small cell lung cancer. This CDR3 has 16 amino acids. Trimming removed 5 bases from V and 0 bases from J, with 11 bases in between. Overall study findings and caveats: When the top 100 tumor clones were examined, a median approximately 59 of them also appeared in the adjacent lung, which was paired and uninvolved. A single tumor region was sequenced, leaving heterogeneity possible. Longer overall survival was associated with a higher density of T cells in the blood.

Some clones are missing from TCRdb's copy, which holds only in-frame ones; the method was immunoSEQ multiplex PCR. The table has about 3,200 clones, 25% to 30% seen once; the top ten hold roughly 9.6%. The sample holds a few counts of this clone. As yet, its antigen is unknown. The chain links TRBV6-7 to TRBJ1-6, with no clear D. TRBV6-7 is assigned to the ORF class and has an uncertain function. The sample consisted of lung tumor tissue, taken before any cancer treatment. This clonotype originated in a man aged 40 to 69 with stage I lung adenocarcinoma. The CDR3 loop reads CASSDHNYSYNSPLHF. The CDR3 nucleotides read TGTGCCAGCAGTGATCACAACTACTCCTATAATTCACCCCTCCACTTT.